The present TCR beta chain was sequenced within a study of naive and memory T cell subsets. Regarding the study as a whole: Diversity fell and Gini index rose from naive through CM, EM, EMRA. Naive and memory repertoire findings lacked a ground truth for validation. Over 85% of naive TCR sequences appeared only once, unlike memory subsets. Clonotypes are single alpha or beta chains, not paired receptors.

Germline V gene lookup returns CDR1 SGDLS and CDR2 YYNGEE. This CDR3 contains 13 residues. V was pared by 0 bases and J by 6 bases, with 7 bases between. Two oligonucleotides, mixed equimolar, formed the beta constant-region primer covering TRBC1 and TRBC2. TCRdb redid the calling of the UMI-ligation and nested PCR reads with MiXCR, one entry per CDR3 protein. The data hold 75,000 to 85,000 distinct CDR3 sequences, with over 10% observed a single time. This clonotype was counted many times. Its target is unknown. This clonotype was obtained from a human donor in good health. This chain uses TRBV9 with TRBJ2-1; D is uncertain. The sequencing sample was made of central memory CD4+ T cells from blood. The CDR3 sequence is CASSVASGNEQFF. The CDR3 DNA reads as TGTGCCAGCAGCGTAGCTTCGGGCAATGAGCAGTTCTTC.